This TCR beta chain was sequenced for a study of graft-versus-host responses after intestinal transplantation. Study as a whole: Multivisceral, liver-intestinal, or isolated intestinal transplants were performed in recipients. Each patient got anti-thymocyte globulin induction, then tacrolimus and steroids for two to four years.

Sequencing used immunoSEQ multiplex PCR; TCRdb keeps in-frame clones, though not all of them. The sample contains 90,000 to 150,000 clones, 85% to 95% of which appear only once. CDR3 length: 14 residues. Germline CDR1 and CDR2: ENHRY and SYGVKD. V dropped 0 bases and J dropped 8 bases, with 13 bases sitting between them. With respect to this clone: Its matching antigen is unknown.

General study points: Circulating GvH clone levels at their peak were associated with HvG declines (early post-transplant).

The J gene is TRBJ1-2, the V gene TRBV10-3, with D perhaps TRBD1 (6 bases). The receptor comes from a human donor who received an intestinal transplant. The sequencing here drew on unstimulated CD4+ T cells sorted from spleen or lymph node cells, taken before intestinal transplant. The DNA of the CDR3 is TGTGCCATCAGTGAGTCTGGGGGGGCGCACGGCTACACCTTC. Translating gives CAISESGGAHGYTF.